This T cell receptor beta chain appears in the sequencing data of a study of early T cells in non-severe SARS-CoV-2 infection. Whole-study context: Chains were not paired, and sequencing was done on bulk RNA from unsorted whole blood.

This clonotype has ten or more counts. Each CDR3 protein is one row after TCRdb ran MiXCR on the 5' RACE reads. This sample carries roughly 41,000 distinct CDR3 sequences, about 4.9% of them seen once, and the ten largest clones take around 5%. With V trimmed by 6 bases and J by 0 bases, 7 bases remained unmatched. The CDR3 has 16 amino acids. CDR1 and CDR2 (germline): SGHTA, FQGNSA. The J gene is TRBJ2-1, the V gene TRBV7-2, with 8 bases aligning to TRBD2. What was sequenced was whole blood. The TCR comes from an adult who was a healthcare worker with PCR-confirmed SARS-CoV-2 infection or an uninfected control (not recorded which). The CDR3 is CASSSGGSSSYNEQFF. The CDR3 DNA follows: TGTGCCAGCAGTTCGGGGGGGTCGAGCTCCTACAATGAGCAGTTCTTC.